Listed below are T cell receptor beta chains from one sample, sequenced in a study of blood T cell repertoires in COVID-19. TCRdb keeps only in-frame clones here, not all; method: immunoSEQ multiplex PCR. The sample holds 140,000 to 150,000 clones, 88% seen once. Sample: PBMCs or T cells enriched from blood (not recorded which). The receptors come from a woman aged 30 to 39 with acute COVID-19. Each CDR3 is given with its conserved first and last residue. D genes are given only for firm matches. Size tells how often a clone was seen (once, few, many) or the class of an expanded clone, and some rows leave it out.

V: TRBV28
length: 17
size: -
D: -
J: TRBJ2-3
CDR3: CASTPGGPRTSTDTQYF
DNA: TGTGCCTCGACTCCCGGGGGGCCCCGTACTAGCACAGATACGCAGTATTTT

V: TRBV28
length: 16
size: -
D: TRBD1
J: TRBJ1-5
CDR3: CASSYHRGLSNQPQHF
DNA: TGTGCCAGCAGCTATCACAGGGGGTTGAGCAATCAGCCCCAGCATTTT

V: TRBV19
length: 20
size: few
D: TRBD2
J: TRBJ2-2
CDR3: CASSIGGWSGRAGNTGELFF
DNA: TGTGCCAGTAGTATAGGCGGCTGGAGCGGGAGGGCCGGGAACACCGGGGAGCTGTTTTTT

V: TRBV4-1
length: 16
size: -
D: TRBD2
J: TRBJ2-7
CDR3: CASSPRIAGERAEQYF
DNA: TGCGCCAGCAGCCCCCGAATAGCGGGAGAGAGAGCCGAGCAGTACTTC

V: TRBV19
length: 15
size: -
D: TRBD1
J: TRBJ1-2
CDR3: CASTKGQARGYGYTF
DNA: TGTGCCAGTACCAAGGGACAGGCAAGGGGCTATGGCTACACCTTC

V: TRBV28
length: 12
size: -
D: -
J: TRBJ1-2
CDR3: CASSLSGYGYTF
DNA: TGTGCCAGCAGTCTCTCCGGGTATGGCTACACCTTC

V: TRBV11-2
length: 14
size: -
D: -
J: TRBJ2-1
CDR3: CASSLEPVYNEQFF
DNA: TGTGCCAGCAGCTTAGAACCGGTATACAATGAGCAGTTCTTC

V: TRBV2
length: 13
size: -
D: -
J: TRBJ1-5
CDR3: CASSVTGFQPQHF
DNA: TGTGCCAGCAGTGTAACAGGGTTTCAGCCCCAGCATTTT

V: TRBV28
length: 15
size: once
D: -
J: TRBJ1-5
CDR3: CASSFPAEGNQPQHF
DNA: TGTGCCAGCAGTTTCCCGGCCGAGGGCAATCAGCCCCAGCATTTT

V: TRBV11-2
length: 14
size: -
D: -
J: TRBJ2-2
CDR3: CASSLGDYTGELFF
DNA: TGTGCCAGCAGCTTGGGGGACTACACCGGGGAGCTGTTTTTT

V: TRBV6-5
length: 13
size: -
D: TRBD1
J: TRBJ1-5
CDR3: CASSLDRDQPQHF
DNA: TGTGCCAGCAGTCTGGACAGGGATCAGCCCCAGCATTTT

V: TRBV5-1
length: 14
size: -
D: -
J: TRBJ1-3
CDR3: CASSLGTAGNTIYF
DNA: TGCGCCAGCAGCTTGGGGACAGCGGGAAACACCATATATTTT

V: TRBV2
length: 15
size: -
D: TRBD1
J: TRBJ2-1
CDR3: CASSPWTGGINEQFF
DNA: TGTGCCAGCAGCCCTTGGACAGGGGGGATAAATGAGCAGTTCTTC

V: TRBV3-1/TRBV3-2
length: 15
size: once
D: -
J: TRBJ1-2
CDR3: CASSQSSDGNYGYTF
DNA: TGTGCCAGCAGCCAATCCAGCGACGGGAACTATGGCTACACCTTC

V: TRBV28
length: 13
size: -
D: -
J: TRBJ2-7
CDR3: CASSPAGIAEQYF
DNA: TGTGCCAGCAGTCCGGCAGGGATTGCCGAGCAGTACTTC

V: TRBV27
length: 15
size: -
D: -
J: TRBJ2-2
CDR3: CASSLSLAAAGELFF
DNA: TGTGCCAGCAGTTTATCGCTAGCTGCGGCCGGGGAGCTGTTTTTT

V: TRBV11-3
length: 13
size: -
D: -
J: TRBJ2-3
CDR3: CASSLGGDDTQYF
DNA: TGTGCCAGCAGCTTAGGCGGGGACGATACGCAGTATTTT

V: TRBV5-1
length: 14
size: -
D: -
J: TRBJ1-1
CDR3: CASSPGQLGAEAFF
DNA: TGCGCCAGCAGTCCCGGACAGCTAGGTGCTGAAGCTTTCTTT

V: TRBV7-2
length: 14
size: -
D: TRBD1
J: TRBJ1-1
CDR3: CASSTGGGRTEAFF
DNA: TGTGCCAGCAGTACAGGGGGCGGGAGGACTGAAGCTTTCTTT

V: TRBV6-2/TRBV6-3
length: 14
size: -
D: -
J: TRBJ1-1
CDR3: CASSNPPRGTEAFF
DNA: TGTGCCAGCAGTAACCCACCGCGGGGCACTGAAGCTTTCTTT

V: TRBV6-5
length: 15
size: -
D: -
J: TRBJ1-2
CDR3: CASTAITDRSYGYTF
DNA: TGTGCCAGCACCGCGATAACGGACAGATCCTATGGCTACACCTTC

V: TRBV25-1
length: 15
size: -
D: -
J: TRBJ2-1
CDR3: CASSPPPSLYNEQFF
DNA: TGTGCCAGCAGTCCTCCTCCGTCCCTTTACAATGAGCAGTTCTTC

V: TRBV29-1
length: 13
size: -
D: -
J: TRBJ2-1
CDR3: CSVAYRDYNEQFF
DNA: TGCAGCGTCGCCTACAGGGACTACAATGAGCAGTTCTTC

V: TRBV7-7
length: 15
size: -
D: -
J: TRBJ1-2
CDR3: CASSPLGPGQGGYTF
DNA: TGTGCTAGCAGCCCCCTTGGGCCAGGGCAAGGTGGCTACACCTTC

V: TRBV2
length: 13
size: -
D: -
J: TRBJ1-1
CDR3: CASSEGRGDEAFF
DNA: TGTGCCAGCAGTGAAGGGAGGGGTGATGAAGCTTTCTTT

V: TRBV18
length: 19
size: -
D: TRBD2
J: TRBJ2-3
CDR3: CASSPPATSGRALADTQYF
DNA: TGTGCCAGCTCACCACCCGCTACTAGCGGGAGGGCCTTGGCAGATACGCAGTATTTT

V: TRBV18
length: 16
size: -
D: TRBD1
J: TRBJ2-7
CDR3: CASSPIPGTGAYEQYF
DNA: TGTGCCAGCTCACCTATCCCCGGGACAGGGGCCTACGAGCAGTACTTC

V: TRBV12-5
length: 15
size: -
D: TRBD2
J: TRBJ2-2
CDR3: CDWGRGEYNTGELFF
DNA: TGTGACTGGGGTCGGGGGGAGTACAACACCGGGGAGCTGTTTTTT

V: TRBV5-4
length: 14
size: once
D: -
J: TRBJ1-1
CDR3: CASSSQQENTEAFF
DNA: TGTGCCAGCAGCTCGCAACAGGAAAACACTGAAGCTTTCTTT

V: TRBV7-7
length: 15
size: -
D: -
J: TRBJ2-1
CDR3: CASSRRGAGDSEQFF
DNA: TGTGCTAGCAGTAGGCGGGGGGCCGGGGACAGTGAGCAGTTCTTC

V: TRBV29-1
length: 15
size: -
D: -
J: TRBJ2-3
CDR3: CSVPSEGAGTDTQYF
DNA: TGCAGCGTTCCCTCGGAAGGGGCAGGCACAGATACGCAGTATTTT

V: TRBV23-1
length: 13
size: -
D: -
J: TRBJ1-2
CDR3: CASSQFRDYGYTF
DNA: TGCGCCAGCAGTCAATTCCGTGACTATGGCTACACCTTC

V: TRBV5-6
length: 14
size: -
D: -
J: TRBJ1-2
CDR3: CASSLGAVNYGYTF
DNA: TGTGCCAGCAGCTTGGGGGCCGTTAACTATGGCTACACCTTC

V: TRBV6-2/TRBV6-3
length: 10
size: -
D: -
J: TRBJ2-5
CDR3: CASSSETQYF
DNA: TGTGCCAGCAGCTCTGAGACCCAGTACTTC

V: TRBV27
length: 14
size: few
D: -
J: TRBJ2-7
CDR3: CASSFTGSPYEQYF
DNA: TGTGCCAGCAGTTTCACCGGGAGCCCCTACGAGCAGTACTTC

V: TRBV2
length: 14
size: -
D: TRBD2
J: TRBJ2-7
CDR3: CASSRGLAAYEQYF
DNA: TGTGCCAGCAGCAGAGGACTAGCGGCCTACGAGCAGTACTTC

V: TRBV27
length: 13
size: -
D: -
J: TRBJ2-7
CDR3: CASSLSAAGEQYF
DNA: TGTGCCAGCAGTTTATCGGCTGCGGGCGAGCAGTACTTC

V: TRBV20-1
length: 11
size: -
D: -
J: TRBJ1-5
CDR3: CSARVGAPQHF
DNA: TGCAGTGCTAGAGTGGGCGCGCCCCAGCATTTT

V: TRBV7-2
length: 15
size: few
D: -
J: TRBJ1-6
CDR3: CASSSRTAFNSPLHF
DNA: TGTGCCAGCAGCTCTAGGACAGCATTCAATTCACCCCTCCACTTT

V: TRBV10-3
length: 14
size: -
D: -
J: TRBJ2-5
CDR3: CAISAPGTQETQYF
DNA: TGTGCCATCAGTGCCCCGGGAACCCAAGAGACCCAGTACTTC

V: TRBV25-1
length: 11
size: -
D: -
J: TRBJ2-7
CDR3: CASSALAVQYF
DNA: TGTGCCAGCAGTGCACTAGCTGTGCAGTACTTC

V: TRBV10-3
length: 12
size: -
D: -
J: TRBJ2-7
CDR3: CAIRQGGYEQYF
DNA: TGTGCCATCAGGCAGGGAGGCTACGAGCAGTACTTC

V: TRBV5-1
length: 14
size: -
D: -
J: TRBJ2-5
CDR3: CASSLVSGKETQYF
DNA: TGCGCCAGCAGCTTGGTGTCAGGGAAAGAGACCCAGTACTTC

V: TRBV5-1
length: 15
size: -
D: -
J: TRBJ2-1
CDR3: CASSIQGVSYNEQFF
DNA: TGCGCCAGCAGCATCCAAGGGGTCTCTTACAATGAGCAGTTCTTC

V: TRBV12-3/TRBV12-4
length: 13
size: -
D: TRBD1
J: TRBJ1-1
CDR3: CASSPTGAGEAFF
DNA: TGTGCCAGCAGCCCTACAGGGGCGGGTGAAGCTTTCTTT

V: TRBV18
length: 15
size: -
D: TRBD2
J: TRBJ2-2
CDR3: CASSPGLAVTGELFF
DNA: TGTGCCAGCTCCCCAGGACTAGCGGTGACCGGGGAGCTGTTTTTT

V: TRBV4-3
length: 14
size: -
D: -
J: TRBJ2-1
CDR3: CASSQEHSYNEQFF
DNA: TGCGCCAGCAGCCAAGAGCACAGCTACAATGAGCAGTTCTTC

V: TRBV6-2/TRBV6-3
length: 16
size: -
D: TRBD2
J: TRBJ2-7
CDR3: CASSYIGLAGLYEQYF
DNA: TGTGCCAGCAGTTATATAGGGCTAGCGGGACTCTACGAGCAGTACTTC

V: TRBV7-3
length: 19
size: once
D: TRBD2
J: TRBJ2-3
CDR3: CASSLTSKTLAGFTDTQYF
DNA: TGTGCCAGCAGCTTAACGTCGAAGACACTAGCGGGATTCACAGATACGCAGTATTTT

V: TRBV9
length: 16
size: -
D: TRBD2
J: TRBJ2-3
CDR3: CASSVVAGAWTDTQYF
DNA: TGTGCCAGCAGCGTAGTAGCGGGAGCGTGGACAGATACGCAGTATTTT

V: TRBV10-2
length: 14
size: -
D: TRBD2
J: TRBJ2-1
CDR3: CASSVASGDNEQFF
DNA: TGCGCCAGCAGTGTAGCTAGCGGGGACAATGAGCAGTTCTTC

V: TRBV24-1
length: 12
size: -
D: TRBD1
J: TRBJ1-2
CDR3: CATGGTDYGYTF
DNA: TGTGCCACCGGGGGGACAGACTATGGCTACACCTTC

V: TRBV4-3
length: 15
size: -
D: TRBD2
J: TRBJ2-1
CDR3: CASSPGLAGGEEQFF
DNA: TGCGCCAGCAGCCCAGGACTAGCGGGAGGGGAAGAGCAGTTCTTC

V: TRBV19
length: 16
size: -
D: TRBD1
J: TRBJ1-5
CDR3: CASSSQGLQTNQPQHF
DNA: TGTGCCAGTAGTTCACAGGGGCTTCAGACCAATCAGCCCCAGCATTTT

V: TRBV19
length: 16
size: few
D: TRBD2
J: TRBJ2-6
CDR3: CASSSSGLSGANVLTF
DNA: TGTGCCAGTAGTTCTAGCGGACTCTCTGGGGCCAACGTCCTGACTTTC

V: TRBV11-2
length: 14
size: -
D: -
J: TRBJ1-3
CDR3: CASSLQGSGNTIYF
DNA: TGTGCCAGCAGCTTACAGGGCTCTGGAAACACCATATATTTT

V: TRBV6-2/TRBV6-3
length: 14
size: once
D: -
J: TRBJ1-2
CDR3: CASSYDQGLRGYTF
DNA: TGTGCCAGCAGTTACGATCAAGGACTTCGAGGCTACACCTTC

V: TRBV18
length: 17
size: -
D: -
J: TRBJ1-4
CDR3: CASSPPSPGATEEKLFF
DNA: TGTGCCAGCTCACCACCCTCACCTGGGGCTACAGAAGAAAAACTGTTTTTT

V: TRBV28
length: 16
size: -
D: -
J: TRBJ1-1
CDR3: CASSSLNDSRASEAFF
DNA: TGTGCCAGCAGTTCACTCAACGACAGCCGGGCGAGTGAAGCTTTCTTT